This T cell receptor beta chain appears in the sequencing data of a study of response to subunit inactivated influenza vaccine. General study findings and limits: Each seasonal influenza vaccination recruits few new T cells, the authors suggested.

This clonotype was counted many times. As yet, its antigen is unknown. Each CDR3 protein gets one entry after TCRdb re-called the RT-PCR reads with MiXCR. The sample includes fewer than 600,000 distinct CDR3 sequences, approximately 7.8% seen only once; the top ten take roughly 13%. Losses at the gene ends were 0 bases for V and 2 bases for J; bases not matched to a gene: 1. Germline values: CDR1 MNHEY, CDR2 SVGAGI. The CDR3 totals 15 residues. The sequence came from a man aged 50 to 69 who received an inactivated influenza vaccine. This sequence joins TRBV6-5 and TRBJ2-5; 9 nucleotides match TRBD2. This material consisted of PBMCs from blood, taken less than 30 months after vaccination. The CDR3 DNA sequence: TGTGCCAGCAGTTACTCTAGCGGGGGACAAGAGACCCAGTACTTC. Amino acid sequence: CASSYSSGGQETQYF.